This T cell receptor beta chain derives from a study of cytomegalovirus exposure and HLA in healthy donors. A word on this clone: What it binds is unknown.

The PCR had 60 Vbeta and 13 Jbeta primers. Libraries were prepared by immunoSEQ multiplex PCR; TCRdb keeps only in-frame clonotypes and omits some of them. The sample carries under 140,000 clones, 86% recorded once. Study-level findings and limits: A list of 164 TCR beta chains associated with cytomegalovirus was given. A later analysis revealed that TCR association rates differed between HLA loci, peaking at DRB1 and bottoming out at HLA-C. Presence/absence results assume similar sequencing depth per donor, which may not hold.

V lost 5 bases to trimming and J lost 9 bases, with 10 bases between them. The CDR3 totals 12 residues. Germline CDR1 SGHAT, CDR2 FQNNGV. This TCR was sampled from a man aged 40-50 years in good health and CMV-seronegative. The sample was PBMCs. V and J are TRBV11-2 and TRBJ2-2; no definite D call. CDR3 nucleotide sequence: TGTGCCAGCAGCCTAGGTCTCCGGGAGCTGTTTTTT. Protein sequence: CASSLGLRELFF.